Presented here are 26 T cell receptor beta chains from one specimen sequenced in a study of T cells expressing NK-cell markers. TCRdb re-called the 5' RACE reads and shows each CDR3 protein once, DNA omitted. The table lists 140,000 to 150,000 distinct CDR3 sequences. Sequences were obtained from blood T cells: a sorted CD56 or NKG2C T cell subset, CD4+ or CD8+ T cells, or bulk PBMC T cells (not recorded which). These receptors all stem from a man aged 18 to 29 in good health.

This chain uses TRBV7-9 with TRBJ2-1. Germline V gene sequence: CDR1 SEHNR, CDR2 FQNEAQ (reference sequence). The CDR3 is made up of 13 amino acids. The CDR3: CASSPRVRYEQFF.

The chain couples TRBV15 to TRBJ2-1; with no DNA, the TCRdb D assignment of TRBD2 cannot be verified. This CDR3 has 16 amino acids. Germline V lookup: CDR1 LNHNV, CDR2 YYDKDF (reference sequence). The CDR3 is CATSLGLAGVYNEQFF.

The chain recombines TRBV3-1 with TRBJ1-3. The germline V gene encodes CDR1 LGHDT and CDR2 YNNKEL (reference sequence). This CDR3 region has 15 residues. The CDR3 sequence: CASSQEIVQRNTIYF. The variable domain in full, completed from reference TRBV3-1 and TRBJ1-3, reads DTAVSQTPKYLVTQMGNDKSIKCEQNLGHDTMYWYKQDSKKFLKIMFSYNNKELIINETVPNRFSPKSPDKAHLNLHINSLELGDSAVYFCASSQEIVQRNTIYFGEGSWLTVV.

The chain uses TRBV6-5 and TRBJ2-1; there is no DNA to check the TCRdb D call of TRBD1. The CDR3 covers 16 residues. In germline, CDR1 is MNHEY, CDR2 SVGAGI. The CDR3 loop is CASSYSTTVSYNEQFF.

This chain uses TRBV10-3 with TRBJ2-7; the D gene TCRdb calls, TRBD2, cannot be checked with no DNA. CDR3 length equals 14 residues. Germline V gene sequence: CDR1 ENHRY, CDR2 SYGVKD. CDR3 loop: CAISWGTALNEQYF.

The rearrangement joins TRBV12-3 or TRBV12-4 to TRBJ2-7; TCRdb's D gene call, TRBD2, goes unchecked for lack of DNA. The CDR3 contains 17 residues. CDR3 in amino acids: CASSPELGEGLRYEQYF.

The genes are TRBV12-3 or TRBV12-4 and TRBJ2-3; the TCRdb call, TRBD2, lacks DNA for checking. The CDR3 loop spans 19 amino acids. The CDR3 region is CASSSTGTSGSTRTDTQYF.

The rearrangement uses TRBV7-8 and TRBJ2-2; TCRdb picks TRBD2, but there is no DNA to check that call. Per germline, CDR1 SGHVS and CDR2 FQNEAQ. The CDR3 loop spans 18 amino acids. The CDR3 loop is CASSTPGLAVDLTGELFF.

The chain recombines TRBV29-1 with TRBJ2-7. CDR1 and CDR2 from the germline V gene are SQVTM and ANQGSEA. The CDR3 contains 11 residues. The CDR3 spells CSARVDYEQYF.

The chain uses TRBV7-6 and TRBJ1-1; with no DNA, the TCRdb D assignment of TRBD1 cannot be verified. Germline CDR1 is SGHVS and CDR2 is FNYEAQ. The CDR3 runs 15 residues. The CDR3: CASSLEPSGDTEAFF.

The CDR3 here is CASRPTGLQISPAYNEQFF. V usage is TRBV12-3 or TRBV12-4 and J usage is TRBJ2-1; TCRdb outputs TRBD2, but without DNA this stays unchecked. The CDR3 totals 19 residues.

The V gene is TRBV7-9, the J gene TRBJ1-2; TCRdb reports TRBD1, a call that lacks DNA to check it against. Per germline, CDR1 SEHNR and CDR2 FQNEAQ (reference sequence). The CDR3 runs to 13 residues. CDR3 loop: CASSLLTGRGYTF.

The rearrangement links TRBV7-2 to TRBJ2-7; absent DNA, TCRdb's TRBD1 call cannot be checked. The CDR3 sequence is 15 residues long. The V gene's germline CDR1 is SGHTA and CDR2 FQGNSA. CDR3 residues: CASSLARQGAHEQYF.

The chain joins TRBV7-8 to TRBJ2-2; the TCRdb call, TRBD2, lacks DNA for checking. The CDR3 is 15 amino acids. Germline CDR1 SGHVS, CDR2 FQNEAQ. This CDR3 is CASSLYTSRNGELFF.

The CDR3 sequence is CASTVIQITYEQYF. The genes are TRBV12-3 or TRBV12-4 and TRBJ2-7. This CDR3 region has 14 residues.

V usage is TRBV4-2 and J usage is TRBJ2-4. The CDR3 length is 16 residues. CDR1 and CDR2 (germline): LGHNA, YNFKEQ. Here the CDR3 reads CASSQASASDKNIQYF.

CDR3 region: CATSVEGTRTDTQYF. The gene calls are TRBV24-1 and TRBJ2-3; TCRdb's D call, TRBD1, is unchecked because there is no DNA. This CDR3 contains 15 residues. The germline V gene encodes CDR1 KGHDR and CDR2 SFDVKD.

The chain carries TRBV4-3 and TRBJ2-2. The CDR3 extends over 14 amino acids. CDR1 and CDR2 from the germline V gene are LGHNA and YSLEER. The CDR3 region is CASSQVGGTGELFF.

The rearrangement links TRBV3-1 to TRBJ1-1; TCRdb's D call, TRBD1, is unchecked because there is no DNA. Germline CDR1 reads LGHDT; CDR2 reads YNNKEL (reference sequence). The CDR3 has 12 residues. CDR3 loop: CASGQGSTEAFF. Combining the CDR3 with reference TRBV3-1 and TRBJ1-1 gives the whole variable domain DTAVSQTPKYLVTQMGNDKSIKCEQNLGHDTMYWYKQDSKKFLKIMFSYNNKELIINETVPNRFSPKSPDKAHLNLHINSLELGDSAVYFCASGQGSTEAFFGQGTRLTVV.

The chain links TRBV3-1 to TRBJ2-1. The CDR3 has 15 residues. Germline CDR1 LGHDT, CDR2 YNNKEL (reference sequence). This CDR3 reads CASSQDTGNYNEQFF.

This chain joins TRBV19 and TRBJ2-3; checking the TCRdb D call of TRBD2 is not possible without DNA. The germline gives CDR1 LNHDA, CDR2 SQIVND (reference sequence). This CDR3 has 15 residues. CDR3 protein: CARLVLAGVPDTQYF.

The rearrangement joins TRBV12-3 or TRBV12-4 to TRBJ1-3. CDR3 length: 14 residues. CDR3 in amino acids: CASSPRVKPYTIYF.

The V call is TRBV9, the J call TRBJ2-3; absent DNA, TCRdb's TRBD1 call cannot be checked. CDR3 length equals 17 residues. CDR1 and CDR2 from the germline V gene are SGDLS and YYNGEE. The CDR3 spells CASSVSQGIRLTDTQYF.

The chain has TRBV23-1 and TRBJ1-1. TRBV23-1 is identified as an open reading frame with a role that is uncertain. There are 13 residues in the CDR3. CDR3 amino acids: CASSQPLGTEAFF.

The chain employs TRBV24-1 and TRBJ2-5; TCRdb designates TRBD1, a call that cannot be tested without DNA. The V gene's germline CDR1 is KGHDR and CDR2 SFDVKD. This CDR3 is built from 11 residues. CDR3 sequence: CAINTGGTQYF.

The rearrangement uses TRBV12-3 or TRBV12-4 and TRBJ1-1. The CDR3 loop spans 14 amino acids. This CDR3 is CASSLGSVGTEAFF.